This T cell receptor beta chain was captured in a study of shared clonotypes between healthy human individuals. Ten immunoSEQ deep assay plates were used to sequence unsorted PBMC DNA. The assay was immunoSEQ multiplex PCR, and TCRdb's table has in-frame clones only and misses some. Counted here are 75,000 to 100,000 clones, more than 45% occurring once; the ten biggest clones make up about 15%. V gave up 4 bases and J gave up 11 bases, with 14 bases separating them. The germline gives CDR1 MNHNY, CDR2 SVGAGI (reference sequence). The CDR3 contains 12 residues. The chain carries TRBV6-6 and TRBJ1-1; D is undetermined. Sequencing was performed on PBMCs. The receptor comes from a woman in her forties in good health. Some clones in this sample may be carry-over from other donors' samples. This CDR3 reads CASSSPYGRAFF. For the CDR3, the DNA is TGTGCCAGCAGTTCCCCCTATGGTCGGGCTTTCTTT.